The 27 T cell receptor beta chains below come from one sample, sequenced in a study of blood T cells in healthy people across ages (dated by TCRdb to about 2015). Library creation used 5' RACE. Sequenced using an Illumina HiSeq 2500. The second PCR ran for about 7 to 11 cycles and used a J-beta primer mix along with a sample-barcoded 5' primer. TCRdb itself trimmed the public reads at Q25 with fastp, ran MiXCR and retained productive beta chains. Rows are combined by CDR3 protein, so each entry shows the most common genes and DNA. The sample table contains hundreds of thousands of distinct CDR3 sequences; only one count was recorded for around 21% of them. The top ten clones comprise 3% to 4.5% of the sample. Material: blood. The receptors stem from a man between 65 and 85 years old in good health.

This clonotype was observed a handful of times. The CDR3 nucleotides read TGTGCCAGCAGCCCCGGGACTAGCGGGAGGGGGGCTACGCAGTATTTT. Its protein product is CASSPGTSGRGATQYF. This chain joins TRBV11-2 and TRBJ2-3; 16 bases fit TRBD2. The CDR3 has 16 residues. Trimming at V came to 5 bases and at J to 8 bases, leaving 7 bases not matched to a gene. Looked up from germline, CDR1 is SGHAT and CDR2 is FQNNGV.

Only a few counts were recorded for this clonotype. The chain couples TRBV29-1 to TRBJ2-7; the match to TRBD2 covers 13 bases. The CDR3 loop spans 15 amino acids. Trimming removed 5 bases from V and 5 bases from J; junction bases left unmatched: 9. Germline V gene lookup returns CDR1 SQVTM and CDR2 ANQGSEA. CDR3 loop: CSVQWTSGSSNEQYF. DNA of the CDR3: TGCAGCGTTCAATGGACTAGCGGGAGTTCTAACGAGCAGTACTTC.

This clonotype was seen repeatedly, ten times or more. The J gene is TRBJ2-5, the V gene TRBV7-9; a weak D match, TRBD2 (6 bases). The germline V gene encodes CDR1 SEHNR and CDR2 FQNEAQ (reference sequence). This CDR3 region has 13 residues. Trimming removed 6 bases from V and 6 bases from J, with 14 bases in between. CDR3 nucleotides: TGTGCCAGCAGTACCGGGGACTCGAAGACCCAGTACTTC. Its translation: CASSTGDSKTQYF.

This clonotype was seen a handful of times. The genes are TRBV29-1 and TRBJ2-3, with 10 bases lining up with TRBD2. Looked up from germline, CDR1 is SQVTM and CDR2 is ANQGSEA. The V gene end was trimmed by 6 bases and the J gene end by 4 bases; junction bases not matched to a gene: 7. This CDR3 is 14 amino acids long. CDR3: CSVPLAGLADTQYF. For the CDR3, the DNA is TGCAGCGTCCCACTAGCGGGATTAGCAGATACGCAGTATTTT.

This clonotype was seen a few times. The chain carries TRBV6-1 and TRBJ2-5, with D possibly called TRBD1 or TRBD2 (7 bases each). The DNA end lines up better with TRBJ2-7; the J call may be wrong. Per the germline V gene, CDR1 is MNHNS and CDR2 is SASEGT. The CDR3 covers 14 residues. The CDR3 nucleotides are TGTGCCAGCATGAAGCGGGACAGACCCTACGAGCAGTACTTC. Its translation: CASMKRDRPYEQYF.

This clonotype was seen only a few times. V is TRBV12-3 or TRBV12-4 and J is TRBJ1-1; D remains ambiguous. The CDR3 runs to 13 residues. V lost 2 bases to trimming and J lost 2 bases, with 6 bases between them. The CDR3 reads CASSLKSNTEAFF. The CDR3 DNA reads as TGTGCCAGCAGTTTAAAGTCTAACACTGAAGCTTTCTTT.

The chain joins TRBV5-1 to TRBJ1-4; D uncertain. V was pared by 1 base and J by 5 bases, with 6 bases between. Germline CDR1 is SGHRS and CDR2 is YFSETQ. This CDR3 region has 13 residues. The CDR3 loop is CASSLYLNEKLFF. CDR3 in DNA: TGCGCCAGCAGCTTGTACCTGAATGAAAAACTGTTTTTT.

The rearrangement joins TRBV11-2 to TRBJ1-2; possibly TRBD1 for D (5 bases). The CDR3 extends over 15 amino acids. Trimming removed 5 bases from V and 4 bases from J, with 17 bases in between. Germline CDR1 is SGHAT and CDR2 is FQNNGV. The CDR3, as DNA: TGTGCCAGCAGCCCCTTCGACAGAGAAGCCTATGGCTACACCTTC. Its translation: CASSPFDREAYGYTF.

On this clonotype itself: Sequence at one end of the junction differs from germline and may be a read error. The V and J genes are TRBV4-3 and TRBJ2-1; either TRBD1 or TRBD2 may fit D (5 bases each). The J call is in doubt because the DNA end fits TRBJ2-7 better. The CDR3 is 13 residues long. The germline CDR1 and CDR2 sequences are LGHNA and YSLEER. CDR3 in amino acids: CAGSAGTYYEQYF. The CDR3 DNA follows: TGCGCCGGCAGCGCCGGGACCTACTACGAGCAGTACTTC.

This clonotype was recorded a few times. The chain carries TRBV5-1 and TRBJ2-1; tentatively, D is TRBD2 (6 bases). CDR1 is SGHRS and CDR2 is YFSETQ in the germline V gene. With 0 bases removed from V and 6 bases from J, the gap between germline ends came to 13 bases. The CDR3 extends over 15 amino acids. This chain's CDR3 is CASSLDGTSLNEQFF. As DNA, the CDR3 is TGCGCCAGCAGCTTGGATGGGACTTCCCTCAATGAGCAGTTCTTC.

This chain connects TRBV20-1 to TRBJ2-5; unclear D gene. Trimming shortened V by 1 base and J by 2 bases, and 8 bases separated the two germline ends. There are 13 residues in the CDR3. Germline V CDR1 and CDR2: DFQATT, SNEGSKA (reference sequence). The CDR3 is CSARAIGQETQYF. As DNA, the CDR3 is TGCAGTGCTAGAGCAATTGGGCAAGAGACCCAGTACTTC.

This clonotype occurred a few times. The gene calls are TRBV7-9 and TRBJ2-5; D is undetermined. CDR3 length equals 17 residues. Germline values: CDR1 SEHNR, CDR2 FQNEAQ (reference sequence). V lost 1 base and J lost 5, with 20 bases in between. CDR3 nucleotides: TGTGCCAGCAGCTTAGGGCTAGGCGGAGCCCTAGGGGAGACCCAGTACTTC. Translated, it gives CASSLGLGGALGETQYF.

CDR3 DNA: TGTGCCAGCAGCACCCGACAGGGAATAGCACAAGAGACCCAGTACTTC. This gives the protein CASSTRQGIAQETQYF. V is TRBV7-9 and J is TRBJ2-1, with TRBD1 matching over 7 bases. The last part of the DNA fits TRBJ2-5 better; the J call may be wrong. From germline, CDR1 is SEHNR and CDR2 FQNEAQ (reference sequence). This CDR3 has 16 residues.

The rearrangement links TRBV7-2 to TRBJ2-2; 10 bases fit TRBD2. Trimming at V came to 2 bases and at J to 7 bases, leaving 13 bases not matched to a gene. CDR3 length: 18 residues. The germline V gene encodes CDR1 SGHTA and CDR2 FQGNSA. The CDR3 DNA is TGTGCCAGCAGCTTACGGGCTAGCGGGAGAACGGGGGGCGGGGAGCTGTTTTTT. Residues: CASSLRASGRTGGGELFF.

This clonotype has only a few counts. The chain combines TRBV28 with TRBJ2-2; 8 nucleotides agree with TRBD2. V shed 8 bases, J shed 5 bases, and the junction held 13 bases outside the gene matches. Looked up from germline, CDR1 is MDHEN and CDR2 is SYDVKM. CDR3 length: 16 amino acids. The CDR3 DNA follows: TGTGCCAGCGGGACTAGATCGTACTCGGGGACCGGGGAGCTGTTTTTT. Translating it yields CASGTRSYSGTGELFF.

This clonotype has ten or more counts. The chain is built from TRBV3-1 and TRBJ2-7; 9 bases are a match to TRBD1. Germline V gives CDR1 LGHDT, CDR2 YNNKEL (reference sequence). The CDR3 contains 14 residues. V lost 5 bases to trimming and J lost 1 base; unmatched junction nucleotides: 3. The CDR3 DNA is TGTGCCAGCAGCGAGGGACAGGGTTCCTACGAGCAGTACTTC. It translates to CASSEGQGSYEQYF.

About this clonotype: Since a much larger clone is just one base distant, this may be a read error. The V and J genes are TRBV4-2 and TRBJ2-5; D is ambiguous. This CDR3 spans 13 amino acids. Germline values: CDR1 LGHNA, CDR2 YNFKEQ. Here the CDR3 DNA reads TGTGCCAGCAACCAAGCGAAGCAGGAGACCCAGTACTTC. As protein: CASNQAKQETQYF.

This clonotype was detected only a few times. The chain employs TRBV11-2 and TRBJ1-6; 9 bases line up with TRBD1. CDR1 is SGHAT, CDR2 FQNNGV, per germline. The CDR3 length is 16 residues. Trimming removed 5 bases from V and 9 bases from J; junction bases left unmatched: 11. The CDR3 DNA sequence: TGTGCCAGCAGCGCATCACAGGGGGCGAGGAGTTCACCCCTCCACTTT. Translation: CASSASQGARSSPLHF.

As to this clonotype: A read error may produce the germline difference seen at one junction end. J is TRBJ2-5 and V is TRBV10-3, with D perhaps TRBD2 (5 bases). This CDR3 is 13 amino acids long. CDR1 is ENHRY and CDR2 is SYGVKD in the germline V gene. The CDR3 is CTISDGSQETQYF. The CDR3 bases are TGTACCATCAGTGATGGGAGCCAAGAGACCCAGTACTTC.

This clonotype was detected only a few times. The chain has TRBV13 and TRBJ2-7; 12 bases fit TRBD2. Germline-derived CDR1 and CDR2 are PRHDT and FYEKMQ (reference sequence). Trimming removed 2 bases from V and 1 base from J; junction bases left unmatched: 6. This CDR3 is 17 amino acids long. The CDR3 loop reads CASSLSPLAGGSYEQYF. CDR3 sequence (DNA): TGTGCCAGCAGCTTATCGCCTCTAGCGGGAGGGTCCTACGAGCAGTACTTC.

This clonotype was picked up a small number of times. The J gene is TRBJ1-3, the V gene TRBV20-1; D not resolved. This CDR3 comprises 12 residues. CDR1 and CDR2 from the germline V gene are DFQATT and SNEGSKA (reference sequence). V lost 0 bases and J 2 bases, leaving 2 bases between the germline ends. The DNA for the CDR3 is TGCAGTGCTAGAGACCCTGGAAACACCATATATTTT. This translates into CSARDPGNTIYF.

This clonotype was detected only a few times. The chain combines TRBV4-3 with TRBJ1-5; D call uncertain. CDR3 length: 15 amino acids. Deletions cut 0 bases from V and 8 bases from J, with 14 bases between. The germline V gene has CDR1 LGHNA and CDR2 YSLEER. The CDR3 spells CASSQDFGRSEPQHF. The CDR3 DNA follows: TGCGCCAGCAGCCAAGATTTCGGCAGGTCGGAGCCCCAGCATTTT.

The chain is built from TRBV10-3 and TRBJ1-4; the D is unclear. The V end lost 3 bases, the J end lost 3 bases, and 8 bases lay between the germline ends. Germline-derived CDR1 and CDR2 are ENHRY and SYGVKD. The CDR3 runs to 14 residues. The CDR3 reads CAISENSPNEKLFF. The CDR3 DNA follows: TGTGCCATCAGTGAAAATAGTCCTAATGAAAAACTGTTTTTT.

V usage is TRBV28 and J usage is TRBJ1-5, with 7 bases aligning to TRBD1. The CDR3 covers 15 residues. V lost 7 bases and J lost 2; bases outside the gene matches: 8. Germline values: CDR1 MDHEN, CDR2 SYDVKM. The CDR3 sequence is CASNGGGFGNQPQHF. The CDR3 nucleotides are TGTGCCAGCAACGGAGGGGGCTTCGGCAATCAGCCCCAGCATTTT.

This chain uses TRBV11-1 with TRBJ2-1; perhaps TRBD1 as D (5 bases). Trimming shortened V by 5 bases and J by 3 bases, and 14 bases separated the two germline ends. Germline loops: CDR1 SGHAT, CDR2 FQDESV (reference sequence). CDR3 size: 15 residues. This chain's CDR3 is CASSHDSGIYNEQFF. In DNA, the CDR3 is TGTGCCAGCAGCCACGACTCAGGGATCTACAATGAGCAGTTCTTC.

This clonotype was seen only a few times. The V call is TRBV28, the J call TRBJ2-5; D may be TRBD1 (6 bases). The CDR3 is 14 amino acids. Germline V lookup: CDR1 MDHEN, CDR2 SYDVKM. Trimming removed 9 bases from V and 0 bases from J, with 14 bases in between. The CDR3 sequence: CARPNRAHQETQYF. The CDR3 DNA reads TGTGCCAGACCTAACAGGGCCCACCAAGAGACCCAGTACTTC.

This clonotype came up a few times. The chain combines TRBV15 with TRBJ2-5, with 7 bases fitting TRBD1. The CDR3 runs to 15 residues. J lost 1 base, V lost 3 bases, and 5 bases had no gene match. The germline V gene has CDR1 LNHNV and CDR2 YYDKDF (reference sequence). CDR3 loop: CATSSQQGIQETQYF. CDR3 DNA: TGTGCCACCAGCAGCCAACAGGGGATCCAAGAGACCCAGTACTTC. Combining the CDR3 with reference TRBV15 and TRBJ2-5 gives the whole variable domain DAMVIQNPRYQVTQFGKPVTLSCSQTLNHNVMYWYQQKSSQAPKLLFHYYDKDFNNEADTPDNFQSRRPNTSFCFLDIRSPGLGDTAMYLCATSSQQGIQETQYFGPGTRLLVL.